This is a list of T cell receptor beta chains from one sample in a study of blood T cells in healthy people across ages. TCRdb reanalysed the 5' RACE reads using MiXCR and keeps one entry per CDR3 protein. The table includes some 1.5 million distinct CDR3 sequences, about 45% detected once. The sequenced material came from blood. These receptors were collected from a woman aged 18-29 years in good health. The CDR3 runs from the conserved cysteine through the conserved F or W. The D gene is left open where the match is weak. Only part of the rows carry a size: once, few, many, or a class if the clone is expanded.

>TRBJ2-1|few|16|.|TRBV27
TGTGCCAGCAGTTCCCCGACCGCGAGGGGCCACAATGAGCAGTTCTTC
CASSSPTARGHNEQFF
>TRBJ2-5|.|16|.|TRBV24-1
TGTGCCACCAGTAGCGCAGCCGGGACTTCAAAAGAGACCCAGTACTTC
CATSSAAGTSKETQYF
>TRBJ2-6|.|17|.|TRBV5-1
TGCGCCAGCAGCTCGGAGGATGTCTTCTCTGGGGCCAACGTCCTGACTTTC
CASSSEDVFSGANVLTF
>TRBJ1-5|.|16|.|TRBV10-3
TGTGCCATCAGTGAGCAAAGCGCGGATAGCAATCAGCCCCAGCATTTT
CAISEQSADSNQPQHF
>TRBJ2-3|.|14|.|TRBV7-2
TGTGCCAGCAGCTATCGTCGTGGATCAGATACGCAGTATTTT
CASSYRRGSDTQYF
>TRBJ2-1|.|15|.|TRBV20-1
TGCAGTGCTCGCCAGGGACAGTTGGGAGGCAATGAGCAGTTCTTC
CSARQGQLGGNEQFF
>TRBJ1-1|.|13|.|TRBV6-2/TRBV6-3
TGTGCCAGCAATCAGGACATGTACACTGAAGCTTTCTTT
CASNQDMYTEAFF
>TRBJ2-7|.|12|.|TRBV7-2
TGTGCCAGCAGCTTCTCTAACCACGAGCAGTACTTC
CASSFSNHEQYF
>TRBJ2-5|few|14|TRBD2|TRBV5-1
TGCGCCAGCAGCCGTCGCGGGAGAGATGAGACCCAGTACTTC
CASSRRGRDETQYF
>TRBJ1-1|.|15|TRBD1|TRBV11-2
TGTGCCAGCAGCCCATGGACGGGACAGAGGACTGAAGCTTTCTTT
CASSPWTGQRTEAFF
>TRBJ1-4|once|16|TRBD1|TRBV4-1
TGCGCCAGCAGCCAAGCCCGACAGGGGTCAAATGAAAAACTGTTTTTT
CASSQARQGSNEKLFF
>TRBJ2-3|many|14|.|TRBV10-3
TGTGCCATTAACGACCGACCAGGAACAGATACGCAGTATTTT
CAINDRPGTDTQYF
>TRBJ2-7|.|17|TRBD2|TRBV5-1
TGCGCCAGCAGCTTGGAACCCAGCGGGGGCTCCTACAATGAGCAGTACTTC
CASSLEPSGGSYNEQYF
>TRBJ1-5|few|14|.|TRBV6-5
TGTGCCAGCAGTTACCACGAAGGCAATCAGCCCCAGCATTTT
CASSYHEGNQPQHF
>TRBJ2-1|many|16|TRBD2|TRBV20-1
TGCAGTGCTAGCGTCTTGCTTGGGAGGGATTACAATGAGCAGTTCTTC
CSASVLLGRDYNEQFF
>TRBJ2-2|.|15|TRBD1|TRBV29-1
TGCAGCGTTGGACACAGGGGGAAGAACACCGGGGAGCTGTTTTTT
CSVGHRGKNTGELFF
>TRBJ2-2|.|16|TRBD2|TRBV29-1
TGCAGCGTTGGGGGTCTAGCGGGAGTGGGCACCGGGGAGCTGTTTTTT
CSVGGLAGVGTGELFF
>TRBJ2-4|.|13|TRBD2|TRBV5-1
TGCGCCAGCAAGCAGGGTTCCCGGGAGGAGTCGTACTTC
CASKQGSREESYF
>TRBJ2-5|.|14|.|TRBV20-1
TGCAGTGCTAGCCAACCGGAGCGACAAGAGACCCAGTACTTC
CSASQPERQETQYF